The 5 T cell receptor beta chains reported below all come from one sample, sequenced in a study of T cells in Graves' hyperthyroidism and ophthalmopathy. Authors of the study amplified TCR beta CDR3 regions from RNA transcripts. Using the HTBI primer set, a first-round RT-PCR was run on the TCR CDR3. TCRdb reprocessed the multiplex PCR reads with MiXCR, giving one entry per CDR3 protein. The table records 500,000 to 600,000 distinct CDR3 sequences, over 45% of them present only once. Sequencing was done on a sample of peripheral blood or thyroid tissue (not recorded which). Receptors originate from an adult woman with Graves' disease, either hyperthyroidism or ophthalmopathy (not recorded which).

V and J are TRBV9 and TRBJ1-5; tentatively, D is TRBD1 (6 bases). The CDR3 has 15 amino acids. Between the trimmed V and J ends, which lost 4 bases and 5 bases, there was a span of 16 bases. The germline gives CDR1 SGDLS, CDR2 YYNGEE. CDR3 in DNA: TGTGCCAGCAGCATCGGGGGGCGCGCTGATCAGCCCCAGCATTTT. Its protein product is CASSIGGRADQPQHF.

At least ten counts were recorded for this clonotype. V and J are TRBV4-1 and TRBJ2-5; 8 bases fit TRBD1. This CDR3 contains 15 residues. CDR1 is MGHRA and CDR2 is YSYEKL in the germline V gene. The V segment lost 3 bases and the J segment 2 bases; nucleotides outside the gene matches: 5. CDR3 amino acids: CASSQQGARQETQYF. In DNA, the CDR3 is TGCGCCAGCAGCCAGCAGGGGGCGCGACAAGAGACCCAGTACTTC.

This rearrangement joins TRBV29-1 to TRBJ1-2; maybe TRBD1 (5 bases). V was pared by 7 bases and J by 4 bases, with 10 bases between. The V gene's germline CDR1 is SQVTM and CDR2 ANQGSEA. CDR3 length equals 11 residues. CDR3 in DNA: TGCAGCGACGACAGCCCCTATGGCTACACCTTC. As protein: CSDDSPYGYTF.

This clonotype has just one count. The gene calls are TRBV10-3 and TRBJ1-3; D call uncertain. Trimming stripped 7 bases from V and 0 bases from J, with 10 bases between. The CDR3 length is 14 residues. The germline CDR1 and CDR2 sequences are ENHRY and SYGVKD. CDR3 amino acids: CAITRVHSGNTIYF. CDR3 DNA sequence: TGTGCCATCACTCGGGTTCACTCTGGAAACACCATATATTTT.

The rearrangement joins TRBV7-3 to TRBJ1-4, with D unresolved. The V gene's germline CDR1 is SGHTA and CDR2 FQGTGA. This CDR3 is 15 amino acids long. The V end was cut by 1 base, the J end by 3 bases, with 9 bases between. In DNA form, the CDR3 reads TGTGCCAGCAGCTTAAACCGTTTGGCTAATGAAAAACTGTTTTTT. Translating gives CASSLNRLANEKLFF.